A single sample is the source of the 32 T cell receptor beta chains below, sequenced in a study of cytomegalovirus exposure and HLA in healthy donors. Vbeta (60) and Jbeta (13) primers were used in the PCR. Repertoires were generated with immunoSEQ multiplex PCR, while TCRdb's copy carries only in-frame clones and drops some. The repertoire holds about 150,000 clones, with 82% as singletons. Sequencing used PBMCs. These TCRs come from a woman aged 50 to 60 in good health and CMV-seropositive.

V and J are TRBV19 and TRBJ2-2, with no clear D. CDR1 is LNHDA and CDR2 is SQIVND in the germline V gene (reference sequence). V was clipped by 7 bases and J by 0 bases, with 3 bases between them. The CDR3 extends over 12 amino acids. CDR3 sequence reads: CASIANTGELFF. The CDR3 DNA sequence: TGTGCCAGTATCGCGAACACCGGGGAGCTGTTTTTT. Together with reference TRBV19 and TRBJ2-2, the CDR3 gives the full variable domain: DGGITQSPKYLFRKEGQNVTLSCEQNLNHDAMYWYRQDPGQGLRLIYYSQIVNDFQKGDIAEGYSVSREKKESFPLTVTSAQKNPTAFYLCASIANTGELFFGEGSRLTVL.

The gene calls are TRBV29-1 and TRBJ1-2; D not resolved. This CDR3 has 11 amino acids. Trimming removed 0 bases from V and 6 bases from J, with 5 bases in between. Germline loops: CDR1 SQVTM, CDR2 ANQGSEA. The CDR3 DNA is TGCAGCGTTGAAGATATTCATGGCTACACCTTC. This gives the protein CSVEDIHGYTF.

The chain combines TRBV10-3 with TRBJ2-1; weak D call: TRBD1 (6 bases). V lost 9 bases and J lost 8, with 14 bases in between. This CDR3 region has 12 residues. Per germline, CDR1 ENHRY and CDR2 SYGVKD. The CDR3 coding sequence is TGTGCCATACAGGGATCTCTGGATGAGCAGTTCTTC. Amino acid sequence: CAIQGSLDEQFF.

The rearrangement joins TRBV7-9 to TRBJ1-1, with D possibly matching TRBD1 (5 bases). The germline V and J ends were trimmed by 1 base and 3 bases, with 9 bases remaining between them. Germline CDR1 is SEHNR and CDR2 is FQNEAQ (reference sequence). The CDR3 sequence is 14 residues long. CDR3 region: CASSLGGWDTEAFF. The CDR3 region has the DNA TGTGCCAGCAGCTTAGGGGGCTGGGACACTGAAGCTTTCTTT.

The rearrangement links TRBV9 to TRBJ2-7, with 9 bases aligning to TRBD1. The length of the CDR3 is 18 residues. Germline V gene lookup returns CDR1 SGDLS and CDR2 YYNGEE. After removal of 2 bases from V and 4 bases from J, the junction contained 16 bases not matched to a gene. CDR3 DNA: TGTGCCAGCAGCGTGTCCGAGAAAACCGGACAGGGGATATACGAGCAGTACTTC. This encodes CASSVSEKTGQGIYEQYF.

The CDR3 spells CSVEQGNPEKLFF. Written as DNA, the CDR3 is TGCAGCGTTGAACAGGGTAATCCTGAAAAACTGTTTTTT. The chain carries TRBV29-1 and TRBJ1-4; possibly TRBD1 for D (5 bases). The CDR3 is 13 amino acids. Germline V CDR1 and CDR2: SQVTM, ANQGSEA. Deletions cut 2 bases from V and 7 bases from J, with 11 bases between.

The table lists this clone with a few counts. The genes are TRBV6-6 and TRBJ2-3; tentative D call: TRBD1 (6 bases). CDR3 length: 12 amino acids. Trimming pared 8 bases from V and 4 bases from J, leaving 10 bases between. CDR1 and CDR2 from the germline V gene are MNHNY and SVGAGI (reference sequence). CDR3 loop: CASSGDADTQYF. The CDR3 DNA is TGTGCCAGCTCAGGGGACGCAGATACGCAGTATTTT.

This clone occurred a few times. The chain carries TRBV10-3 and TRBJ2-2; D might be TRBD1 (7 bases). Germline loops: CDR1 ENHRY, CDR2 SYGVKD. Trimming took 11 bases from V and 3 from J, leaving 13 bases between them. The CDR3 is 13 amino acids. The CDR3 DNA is TGTGCCTCCAGGGGGGAGGACACCGGGGAGCTGTTTTTT. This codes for CASRGEDTGELFF.

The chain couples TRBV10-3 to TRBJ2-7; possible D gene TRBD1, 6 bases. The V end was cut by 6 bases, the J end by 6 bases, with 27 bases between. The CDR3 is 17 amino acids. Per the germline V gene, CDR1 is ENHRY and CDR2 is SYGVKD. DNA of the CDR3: TGTGCCATCAGCAAATCCGGGACAACAGGGTCTCGGAGCGAGCAGTACTTC. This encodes CAISKSGTTGSRSEQYF.

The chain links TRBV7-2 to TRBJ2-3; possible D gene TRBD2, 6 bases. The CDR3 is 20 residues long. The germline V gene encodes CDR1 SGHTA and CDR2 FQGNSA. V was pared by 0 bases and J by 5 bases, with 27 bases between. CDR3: CASSLALTRYPFGGGDTQYF. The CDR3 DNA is TGTGCCAGCAGCTTAGCGCTAACACGCTATCCCTTCGGGGGAGGAGATACGCAGTATTTT.

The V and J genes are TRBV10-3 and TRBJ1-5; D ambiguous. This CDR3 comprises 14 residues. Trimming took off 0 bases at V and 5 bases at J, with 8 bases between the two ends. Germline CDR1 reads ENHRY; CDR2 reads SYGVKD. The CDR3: CAISESNRDQPQHF. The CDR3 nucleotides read TGTGCCATCAGTGAGTCGAATAGAGATCAGCCCCAGCATTTT.

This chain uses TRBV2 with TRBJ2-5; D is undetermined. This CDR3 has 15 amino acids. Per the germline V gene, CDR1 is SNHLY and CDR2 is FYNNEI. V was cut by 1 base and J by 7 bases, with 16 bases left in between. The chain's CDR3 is CASSEGFPGKRTQYF. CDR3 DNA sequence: TGTGCCAGCAGTGAAGGTTTCCCCGGTAAGCGGACCCAGTACTTC.

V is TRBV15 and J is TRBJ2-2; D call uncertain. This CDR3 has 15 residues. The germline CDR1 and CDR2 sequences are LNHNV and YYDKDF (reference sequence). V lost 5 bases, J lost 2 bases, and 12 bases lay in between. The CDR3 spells CATSLYFSNTGELFF. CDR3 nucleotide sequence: TGTGCCACCAGCCTTTATTTTTCCAACACCGGGGAGCTGTTTTTT.

CDR3 coding DNA: TGCGCCAGCAGCCTGGGACTAGCGTTAAATGAGCAGTTCTTC. Protein: CASSLGLALNEQFF. This sequence joins TRBV4-1 and TRBJ2-1; the match to TRBD2 covers 10 bases. CDR3 size: 14 residues. The V and J ends lost 4 bases and 7 bases, in that order; junction bases with no gene match: 4. The germline V gene encodes CDR1 MGHRA and CDR2 YSYEKL.

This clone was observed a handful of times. The CDR3 sequence is CASSPRDRGHGYTF. For the CDR3, the DNA is TGTGCCAGCAGCCCAAGGGACAGGGGGCATGGCTACACCTTC. The chain joins TRBV7-2 to TRBJ1-2; 12 positions agree with TRBD1. Germline assignment: CDR1 SGHTA and CDR2 FQGNSA. The CDR3 contains 14 residues. J was trimmed by 6 bases and V by 5 bases; bases with no gene match: 4.

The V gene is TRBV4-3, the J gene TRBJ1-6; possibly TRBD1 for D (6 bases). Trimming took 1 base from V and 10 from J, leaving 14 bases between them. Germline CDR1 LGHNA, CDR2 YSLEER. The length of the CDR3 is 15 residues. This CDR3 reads CASSQVDQGNSPLHF. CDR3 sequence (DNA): TGCGCCAGCAGCCAAGTAGACCAGGGGAACTCACCCCTCCACTTT.

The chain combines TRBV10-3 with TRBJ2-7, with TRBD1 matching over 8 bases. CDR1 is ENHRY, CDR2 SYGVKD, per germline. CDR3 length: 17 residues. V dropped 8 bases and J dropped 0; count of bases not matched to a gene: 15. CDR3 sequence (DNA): TGTGCCATCTCGCGATACCCCCAGGGGGCAAGCTCCTACGAGCAGTACTTC. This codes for CAISRYPQGASSYEQYF.

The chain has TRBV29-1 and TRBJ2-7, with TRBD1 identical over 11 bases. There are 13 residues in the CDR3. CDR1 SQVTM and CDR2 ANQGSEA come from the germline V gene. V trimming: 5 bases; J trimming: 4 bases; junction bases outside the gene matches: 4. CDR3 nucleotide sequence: TGCAGCGTTTCCGGACAGGGGGCTTACGAGCAGTACTTC. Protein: CSVSGQGAYEQYF.

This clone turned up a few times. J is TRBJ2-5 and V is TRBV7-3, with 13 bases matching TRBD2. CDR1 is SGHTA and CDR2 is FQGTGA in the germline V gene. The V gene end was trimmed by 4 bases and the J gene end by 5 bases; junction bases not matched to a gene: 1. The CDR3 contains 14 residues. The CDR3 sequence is CASSSGLAGETQYF. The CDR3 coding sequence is TGTGCCAGCAGCTCGGGACTAGCGGGGGAGACCCAGTACTTC.

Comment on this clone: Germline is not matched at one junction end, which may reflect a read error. The CDR3 loop reads CASSQEDRTLLDF. CDR3 in DNA: TGCGCCAGCAGCCAAGAAGATAGGACCCTACTAGACTTC. The chain links TRBV4-3 to TRBJ2-5; tentatively, D is TRBD2 (5 bases). Germline V gives CDR1 LGHNA, CDR2 YSLEER. The CDR3 consists of 13 residues.

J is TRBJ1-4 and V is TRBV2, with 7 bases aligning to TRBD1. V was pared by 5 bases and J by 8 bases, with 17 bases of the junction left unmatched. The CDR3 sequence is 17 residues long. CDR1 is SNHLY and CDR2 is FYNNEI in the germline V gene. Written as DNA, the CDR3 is TGTGCCAGCAGTACCGGACAGGATCGATCGGCGGGGGAAAAACTGTTTTTT. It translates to CASSTGQDRSAGEKLFF.

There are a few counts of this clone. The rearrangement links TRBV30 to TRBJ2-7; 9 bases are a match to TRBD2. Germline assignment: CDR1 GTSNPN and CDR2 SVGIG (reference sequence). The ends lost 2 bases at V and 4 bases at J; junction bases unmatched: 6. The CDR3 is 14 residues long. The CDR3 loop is CAWSNAGGWYEQYF. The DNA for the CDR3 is TGTGCCTGGAGTAATGCGGGGGGGTGGTACGAGCAGTACTTC.

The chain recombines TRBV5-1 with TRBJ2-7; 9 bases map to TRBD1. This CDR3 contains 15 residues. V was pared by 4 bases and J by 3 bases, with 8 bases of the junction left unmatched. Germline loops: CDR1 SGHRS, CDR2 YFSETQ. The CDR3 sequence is CASSPDGTGHYEQYF. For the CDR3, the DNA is TGCGCCAGCAGCCCGGACGGGACAGGGCACTACGAGCAGTACTTC.

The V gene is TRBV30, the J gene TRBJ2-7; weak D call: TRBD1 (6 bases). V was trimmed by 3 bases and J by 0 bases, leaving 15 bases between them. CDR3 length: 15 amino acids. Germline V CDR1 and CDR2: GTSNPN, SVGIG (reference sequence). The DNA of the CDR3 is TGTGCCTGGAGAGAGCCGGGACACCCCTCCTACGAGCAGTACTTC. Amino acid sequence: CAWREPGHPSYEQYF. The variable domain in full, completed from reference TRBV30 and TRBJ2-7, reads SQTIHQWPATLVQPVGSPLSLECTVEGTSNPNLYWYRQAAGRGLQLLFYSVGIGQISSEVPQNLSASRPQDRQFILSSKKLLLSDSGFYLCAWREPGHPSYEQYFGPGTRLTVT.

CDR3 protein: CASSAPTTSGGYNEQFF. The CDR3 DNA reads TGTGCCAGCAGTGCCCCTACTACTAGCGGGGGGTACAATGAGCAGTTCTTC. This chain uses TRBV2 with TRBJ2-1; 12 bases map to TRBD2. From germline, CDR1 is SNHLY and CDR2 FYNNEI. CDR3 length equals 17 residues. Trimming removed 4 bases from V and 4 bases from J; junction bases left unmatched: 8.

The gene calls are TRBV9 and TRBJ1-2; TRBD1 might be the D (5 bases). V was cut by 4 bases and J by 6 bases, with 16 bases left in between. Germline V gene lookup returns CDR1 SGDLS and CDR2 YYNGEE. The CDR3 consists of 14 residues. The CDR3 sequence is CASSPRSGFHGYTF. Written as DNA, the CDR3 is TGTGCCAGCAGCCCTCGTTCAGGGTTCCATGGCTACACCTTC.

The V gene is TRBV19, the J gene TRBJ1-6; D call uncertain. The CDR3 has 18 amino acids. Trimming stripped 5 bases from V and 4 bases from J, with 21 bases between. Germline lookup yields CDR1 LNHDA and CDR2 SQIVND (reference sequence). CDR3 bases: TGTGCCAGTAGTCAGCTTCCGACCAGCGGAATTTATAATTCACCCCTCCACTTT. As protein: CASSQLPTSGIYNSPLHF.

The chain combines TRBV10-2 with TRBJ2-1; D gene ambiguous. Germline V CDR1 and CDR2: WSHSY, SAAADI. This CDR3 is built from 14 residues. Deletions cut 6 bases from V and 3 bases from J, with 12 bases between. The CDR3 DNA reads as TGCGCCAGCAGAATCCAGACACTCTACAATGAGCAGTTCTTC. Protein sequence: CASRIQTLYNEQFF.

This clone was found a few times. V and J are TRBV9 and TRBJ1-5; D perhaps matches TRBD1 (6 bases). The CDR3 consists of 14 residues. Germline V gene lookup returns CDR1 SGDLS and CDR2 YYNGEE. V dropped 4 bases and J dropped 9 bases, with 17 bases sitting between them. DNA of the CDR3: TGTGCCAGCAGCCAAACAGGGAGGGGGGGGCCCCAGCATTTT. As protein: CASSQTGRGGPQHF. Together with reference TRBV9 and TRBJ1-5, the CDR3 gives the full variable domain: DSGVTQTPKHLITATGQRVTLRCSPRSGDLSVYWYQQSLDQGLQFLIQYYNGEERAKGNILERFSAQQFPDLHSELNLSSLELGDSALYFCASSQTGRGGPQHFGDGTRLSIL.

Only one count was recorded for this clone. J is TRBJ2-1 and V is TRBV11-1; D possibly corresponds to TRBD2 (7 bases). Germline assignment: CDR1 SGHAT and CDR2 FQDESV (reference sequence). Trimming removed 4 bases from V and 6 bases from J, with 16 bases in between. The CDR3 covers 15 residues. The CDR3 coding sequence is TGTGCCAGCAGCTCCCTTTCTAGGGGGGGCAATGAGCAGTTCTTC. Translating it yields CASSSLSRGGNEQFF. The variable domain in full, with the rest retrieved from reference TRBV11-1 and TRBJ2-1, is EAEVAQSPRYKITEKSQAVAFWCDPISGHATLYWYRQILGQGPELLVQFQDESVVDDSQLPKDRFSAERLKGVDSTLKIQPAELGDSAMYLCASSSLSRGGNEQFFGPGTRLTVL.

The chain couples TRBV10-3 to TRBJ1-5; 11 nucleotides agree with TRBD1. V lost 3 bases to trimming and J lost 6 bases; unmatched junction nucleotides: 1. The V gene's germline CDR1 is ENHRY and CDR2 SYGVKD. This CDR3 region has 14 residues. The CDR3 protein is CAISEGTGGQPQHF. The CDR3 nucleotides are TGTGCCATCAGTGAAGGGACAGGGGGTCAGCCCCAGCATTTT.

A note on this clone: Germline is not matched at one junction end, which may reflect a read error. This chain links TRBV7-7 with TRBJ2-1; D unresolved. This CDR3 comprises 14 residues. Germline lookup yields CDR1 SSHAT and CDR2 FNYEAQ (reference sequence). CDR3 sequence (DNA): TGTGCTAGCAGCTTAAAAGGAGCCACTAATGAGCAGTTCTTC. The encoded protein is CASSLKGATNEQFF.